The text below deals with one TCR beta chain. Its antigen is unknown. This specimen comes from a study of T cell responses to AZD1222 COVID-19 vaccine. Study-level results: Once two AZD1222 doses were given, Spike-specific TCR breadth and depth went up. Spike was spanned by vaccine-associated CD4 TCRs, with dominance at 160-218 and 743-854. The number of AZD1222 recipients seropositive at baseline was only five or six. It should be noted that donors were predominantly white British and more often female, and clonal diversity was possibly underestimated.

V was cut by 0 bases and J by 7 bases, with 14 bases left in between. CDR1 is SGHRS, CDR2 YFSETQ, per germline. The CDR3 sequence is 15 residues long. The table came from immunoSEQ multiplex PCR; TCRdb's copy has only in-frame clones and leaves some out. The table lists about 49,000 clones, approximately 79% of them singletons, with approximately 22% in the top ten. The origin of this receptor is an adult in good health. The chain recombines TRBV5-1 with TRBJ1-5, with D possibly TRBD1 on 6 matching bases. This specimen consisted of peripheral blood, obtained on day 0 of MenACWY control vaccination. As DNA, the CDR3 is TGCGCCAGCAGCTTGGGTACAGGGCTAAACCAGCCCCAGCATTTT. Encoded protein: CASSLGTGLNQPQHF.